What follows are 6 T cell receptor beta chains derived from one specimen sequenced in a study of T cells in Graves' hyperthyroidism and ophthalmopathy (dated by TCRdb to about 2019). Library method: multiplex PCR. Reads for this sample came from an Illumina HiSeq 2000. The TCR beta CDR3 regions were amplified from the RNA transcripts. The TCR CDR3 was subjected to a first round of RT-PCR using the HTBI primer set and the Qiagen OneStep RT-PCR kit. TCRdb reran the public reads through fastp at Q25 and MiXCR, keeping productive beta chains. Rows merge per CDR3 protein into single entries with the most common DNA and genes. This sample holds roughly 720,000 distinct CDR3 sequences; 17% were observed only once. The ten largest clones represent about 14% of the sample. The specimen was blood. These receptors all come from a man aged 50-59 years with Graves' hyperthyroidism.

This clonotype was seen a few times. The chain employs TRBV9 and TRBJ2-1, with a weak D call TRBD2 (6 bases). V gave up 3 bases and J gave up 10 bases, with 17 bases separating them. This CDR3 has 14 residues. Germline CDR1 SGDLS, CDR2 YYNGEE. This CDR3 reads CASSGGVTIMEQFF. DNA of the CDR3: TGTGCCAGCAGCGGCGGGGTAACAATCATGGAGCAGTTCTTC.

In its sample, this clonotype was seen many times. The gene calls are TRBV5-4 and TRBJ1-1; 7 bases agree with TRBD1. The CDR3 has 15 residues. CDR1 is SGHNT and CDR2 is YYREEE in the germline V gene (reference sequence). Trimming cost V 5 bases and J 1 base; bases outside gene matches: 8. The CDR3 loop is CASRRYRQGNTEAFF. In DNA, the CDR3 is TGTGCCAGCAGACGGTACAGACAGGGGAACACTGAAGCTTTCTTT.

This CDR3 is CASSQLVLNTEAFF. CDR3 coding DNA: TGTGCCAGCAGCCAACTTGTGTTGAACACTGAAGCTTTCTTT. The genes are TRBV9 and TRBJ1-1, with D uncertain. V dropped 4 bases and J dropped 0 bases, with 10 bases sitting between them. Per the germline V gene, CDR1 is SGDLS and CDR2 is YYNGEE. The length of the CDR3 is 14 residues. The full variable domain, in which reference TRBV9 and TRBJ1-1 provide the parts outside the CDR3, is DSGVTQTPKHLITATGQRVTLRCSPRSGDLSVYWYQQSLDQGLQFLIQYYNGEERAKGNILERFSAQQFPDLHSELNLSSLELGDSALYFCASSQLVLNTEAFFGQGTRLTVV.

This clonotype came up a few times. This sequence joins TRBV28 and TRBJ2-3; D call uncertain. The V and J ends lost 5 bases and 1 base respectively, with 19 bases between them. From germline, CDR1 is MDHEN and CDR2 SYDVKM. The CDR3 covers 17 residues. The CDR3 region has the DNA TGTGCCAGCAGTCGACGGAAGAGCCTCAAGGGCACAGATACGCAGTATTTT. Protein product: CASSRRKSLKGTDTQYF.

This clonotype showed up just a few times. The chain carries TRBV5-5 and TRBJ2-1, with TRBD2 matching over 7 bases. The junction had 11 bases not matched to a gene; V was cut back by 2 bases and J by 3 bases. From germline, CDR1 is SGHKS and CDR2 YYEKEE (reference sequence). The CDR3 is 17 residues long. The CDR3 DNA reads TGTGCCAGCAGCTTACCAGGGAGGACTAGTGTCTACAATGAGCAGTTCTTC. Amino acid sequence: CASSLPGRTSVYNEQFF.

This clonotype was recorded at least ten times. This chain connects TRBV12-3 or TRBV12-4 to TRBJ2-1, with a possible D match to TRBD2 (6 bases). V was shortened by 6 bases and J by 10 bases, with 7 bases between the two germline ends. The length of the CDR3 is 10 residues. The CDR3 protein is CASSAGEQFF. In DNA form, the CDR3 reads TGTGCCAGCAGCGCGGGGGAGCAGTTCTTC.